Below are 17 T cell receptor beta chains sequenced from a single sample in a study of tissue T cells after allogeneic stem cell transplantation. Time point reported: mouse harvest day 14 after allogeneic transplant. Each mouse received 10^7 T-cell-depleted marrow cells plus 10^6 splenic CD5+ T cells by tail vein. Assay: immunoSEQ multiplex PCR; the TCRdb copy retains only in-frame clones and omits some. The profile covers about 2,100 clones, with less than 55% appearing a single time and less than 35% taken by the ten largest. Material for sequencing was lymph node tissue. The receptors stem from a female BALB/c mouse given C57BL/6 T cells with graft-versus-host disease after an allogeneic hematopoietic cell transplant.

As to this clone: The listed genes are named as in mouse. The read terminates 1 residue before the CDR3 end, so the remaining end is supplied by the germline J gene. The V gene is TRBV26, the J gene TRBJ1-1, with a weak D call TRBD1 (5 bases). Between the trimmed V and J ends, which lost 2 bases and 3 bases, there was a span of 10 bases. There are 14 residues in the CDR3. Per the germline V gene, CDR1 is KGHPV and CDR2 is FQNQEV (reference sequence). The CDR3 bases that were read are TGTGCCAGCAGTCTGGGGGGGTTGTACACAGAAGTCTTC. Encoded protein: CASSLGGLYTEVF. The whole CDR3 sequence reads CASSLGGLYTEVFF.

By sample fraction, this clone is large. Any gene name here is a mouse gene name. The read falls 1 residue short of the CDR3 end, and the missing part is taken from the germline J gene. The chain couples TRBV19 to TRBJ2-7; TRBD1 agrees at 10 bases. The CDR3 covers 15 residues. CDR1 is FNHDT, CDR2 SITEND, per germline (reference sequence). J was trimmed by 0 bases and V by 2 bases; bases with no gene match: 2. The CDR3 sequence is CASSMGQGISYEQYF. The CDR3 DNA, read in part, is TGTGCCAGCAGTATGGGACAGGGGATCTCCTATGAACAGTAC.

This clone rates as hyperexpanded. Mouse gene names and germline throughout. The CDR3 end falls 1 residue outside the read, so it is completed with the germline J gene. The rearrangement joins TRBV31 to TRBJ1-2; D is uncertain. V lost 3 bases and J 9 bases, leaving 5 bases between the germline ends. The germline CDR1 and CDR2 sequences are GKSSPN and SITVG. This CDR3 region has 9 residues. The covered CDR3 bases are TGTGCCTGGAGACCCCACTACACC. As protein: CAWRPHYT. The CDR3 in full is CAWRPHYTF.

To note about this clone: Mouse gene names apply. The CDR3 end falls 1 residue outside the read, so it is completed with the germline J gene. V is TRBV12-2 and J is TRBJ1-1, with D perhaps matching TRBD1 (5 bases). The CDR3 length is 13 residues. CDR1 is SGHLS, CDR2 HYDKME, per germline. The germline V and J ends were trimmed by 4 bases and 0 bases, with 8 bases remaining between them. CDR3 region: CASSPDTNTEVFF. Incomplete CDR3 DNA: TGTGCCAGCTCCCCGGACACAAACACAGAAGTCTTC. Filled out from reference TRBV12-2 and TRBJ1-1, the complete variable domain reads NSGVVQSPRYIIKGKGERSILKCIPISGHLSVAWYQQTQGQELKFFIQHYDKMERDKGNLPSRFSVQQFDDYHSEMNMSALELEDSAVYFCASSPDTNTEVFFGKGTRLTVV.

As to this clone: Genes and germline come from the mouse. The read gets to within 1 residue of the CDR3 end, and the germline J gene fills in the rest. The chain recombines TRBV23 with TRBJ2-5; the D segment call TRBD1 is taken from the table without a DNA check. CDR3 length: 13 residues. Germline V gives CDR1 KGHTA, CDR2 FQNQQP. The sequenced part of the CDR3 DNA is TGCTCCAGCAGTCGGACAAACCAAGACACCCAGTAC. It specifies CSSSRTNQDTQY. In full, the CDR3 is CSSSRTNQDTQYF.

Points on this clone: The gene names given are mouse names. The read stops 1 residue short of the end of the CDR3; the missing end is completed from the germline J gene. This chain uses TRBV12-2 with TRBJ2-7, with D perhaps matching TRBD2 (6 bases). This CDR3 is built from 14 residues. The germline CDR1 and CDR2 sequences are SGHLS and HYDKME. Trimming removed 2 bases from V and 5 bases from J, with 15 bases in between. The CDR3 here is CASSPSAGGNEQYF. CDR3 DNA (partial): TGTGCCAGCTCTCCCTCGGCCGGGGGGAATGAACAGTAC.

This clone was observed a handful of times. These gene names are mouse names. Sequencing ends 1 residue short of the CDR3 end; the germline J gene provides the rest. The chain recombines TRBV1 with TRBJ2-5, with TRBD2 matching 7 bases. This CDR3 region has 14 residues. V dropped 8 bases and J dropped 0; count of bases not matched to a gene: 5. The V gene's germline CDR1 is NSQYPW and CDR2 LRSPGD (reference sequence). This CDR3 reads CTCHWGDNQDTQYF. Partial CDR3 DNA: TGCACCTGCCACTGGGGAGATAACCAAGACACCCAGTAC. The entire variable domain, with the rest obtained from reference TRBV1 and TRBJ2-5, is as follows: VTLLEQNPRWRLVPRGQAVNLRCILKNSQYPWMSWYQQDLQKQLQWLFTLRSPGDKEVKSLPGADYLATRVTDTELRLQVANMSQGRTLYCTCHWGDNQDTQYFGPGTRLLVL.

As to this clone: Here the gene names and germline are mouse. Read sequence stops 1 residue before the CDR3 end, and the germline J gene provides the missing end. Within the sample, other DNA sequences also encode this same CDR3. The chain links TRBV26 to TRBJ2-1; possibly TRBD1 for D (6 bases). V lost 5 bases and J lost 6, with 11 bases in between. The germline CDR1 and CDR2 sequences are KGHPV and FQNQEV (reference sequence). This CDR3 contains 13 residues. The CDR3 loop is CASSGTILAEQFF. CDR3 DNA, as far as it was read: TGTGCCAGCAGTGGGACAATCCTTGCTGAGCAGTTC. The complete variable domain, with remaining parts taken from reference TRBV26 and TRBJ2-1, reads NSKVIQTPRYLVKGQGQKAKMRCIPEKGHPVVFWYQQNKNNEFKFLINFQNQEVLQQIDMTEKRFSAECPSNSPCSLEIQSSEAGDSALYLCASSGTILAEQFFGPGTRLTVL.

For this clone: Gene names and germline match the mouse. The sequence runs out 1 residue before the end of the CDR3; the remainder is reconstructed from the germline J gene. V is TRBV19 and J is TRBJ2-3; 9 bases match TRBD2. With V trimmed by 3 bases and J by 2 bases, 4 bases remained unmatched. The CDR3 is 15 residues long. CDR1 and CDR2 (germline): FNHDT, SITEND (reference sequence). The CDR3 reads CASSNTGGLAETLYF. The covered CDR3 bases are TGTGCCAGCAGTAACACTGGGGGGCTTGCAGAAACGCTGTAT.

With regard to this clone: Gene labels here are mouse ones. Read coverage stops 1 residue before the CDR3 terminus; the germline J gene supplies the remainder. J is TRBJ2-7 and V is TRBV26; D unclear. The CDR3 sequence is 12 residues long. Germline V gives CDR1 KGHPV, CDR2 FQNQEV (reference sequence). With 2 bases removed from V and 4 bases from J, the gap between germline ends came to 6 bases. The CDR3 bases that were read are TGTGCCAGCAGTCTGATCAGGTATGAACAGTAC. Protein product: CASSLIRYEQY. The entire CDR3 sequence reads CASSLIRYEQYF.

On this clone itself: Mouse gene names and germline throughout. From the germline J gene comes the end of the CDR3, since the read stops 1 residue before it. The V and J genes are TRBV26 and TRBJ1-4; weak D call: TRBD1 (6 bases). Germline CDR1 is KGHPV and CDR2 is FQNQEV (reference sequence). The CDR3 runs 13 residues. Trimming took off 4 bases at V and 7 bases at J, with 10 bases between the two ends. The CDR3 bases that were read are TGTGCCAGCAGTCCTACAGGGATCGAAAGATTATTT. It translates to CASSPTGIERLF. From start to end, the CDR3 is CASSPTGIERLFF.

On this clone: Gene names refer to mouse genes. The read halts 1 residue ahead of the CDR3 end, with the missing end drawn from the germline J gene. The chain couples TRBV3 to TRBJ2-4; 14 nucleotides match TRBD2. The V and J ends lost 5 bases and 7 bases, in that order; junction bases with no gene match: 5. This CDR3 has 15 residues. Germline values: CDR1 SNHLY, CDR2 FYNGKV (reference sequence). The part of the CDR3 DNA that was read is TGTGCCAGCAGCGGCGGGACTGGGGGGGCTTACACCTTGTAC. Its translation: CASSGGTGGAYTLY. The full-length CDR3 reads as CASSGGTGGAYTLYF.

A word on this clone: Mouse gene names and germline throughout. Read coverage stops 1 residue before the CDR3 terminus; the germline J gene supplies the remainder. The genes are TRBV26 and TRBJ2-7; D not resolved. Germline V gives CDR1 KGHPV, CDR2 FQNQEV (reference sequence). This CDR3 contains 12 residues. Trimming removed 2 bases at V and 7 bases at J, with 9 bases between. CDR3 DNA, as far as it was read: TGTGCCAGCAGTCTGAACGGGAGAGAACAGTAC. Its translation: CASSLNGREQY. The full-length CDR3 reads as CASSLNGREQYF.

A single count supports this clone. The gene names here belong to mouse. The CDR3 extends 1 residue past the end of the read, so its final part is completed from the germline J gene. V and J are TRBV12-2 and TRBJ1-6, with D possibly TRBD1 on 6 matching bases. TRBJ1-6 is recorded as an ORF, its role being uncertain. In germline, CDR1 is SGHLS, CDR2 HYDKME. The V and J ends lost 0 bases and 8 bases respectively, with 10 bases between them. The CDR3 contains 14 residues. The CDR3 loop reads CASSLEGGDSPLYF. Partial CDR3 DNA: TGTGCCAGCTCTCTCGAGGGGGGTGATTCGCCCCTCTAC.

Turning to this clone: The genes are named according to mouse. The missing CDR3 end, 1 residue past where the read stops, is filled in from the germline J gene. The rearrangement joins TRBV21 to TRBJ2-1, with 11 bases lining up with TRBD2. TRBV21 is an open reading frame whose function is uncertain. The CDR3 runs to 15 residues. V dropped 6 bases and J dropped 6; count of bases not matched to a gene: 7. CDR3 bases read: TGTGCTAGCAGCCCCGACTGGGGGGGGAGTGCTGAGCAGTTC. Amino acids: CASSPDWGGSAEQF. The full CDR3 protein reads CASSPDWGGSAEQFF.

Concerning this clone: Gene names are mouse gene names. The read finishes 1 residue shy of the CDR3 end, and the germline J gene is used to complete it. The rearrangement joins TRBV26 to TRBJ2-5; D is unclear. Deletions cut 3 bases from V and 0 bases from J, with 7 bases between. The CDR3 has 14 residues. The germline CDR1 and CDR2 sequences are KGHPV and FQNQEV (reference sequence). The CDR3 loop reads CASSLGRNQDTQYF. Incomplete CDR3 DNA: TGTGCCAGCAGTCTCGGCAGGAACCAAGACACCCAGTAC.

A few counts support this clone. Mouse germline and gene names are used. Sequencing ends 1 residue short of the CDR3 end; the germline J gene provides the rest. The rearrangement uses TRBV26 and TRBJ1-3; D uncertain. Trimming pared 2 bases from V and 0 bases from J, leaving 8 bases between. This CDR3 is built from 15 residues. The germline gives CDR1 KGHPV, CDR2 FQNQEV (reference sequence). The DNA read from the CDR3 is TGTGCCAGCAGTCTGGTCAGACATTCTGGAAATACGCTCTAT. It codes for CASSLVRHSGNTLY. The entire CDR3 reads CASSLVRHSGNTLYF.